Listed below are T cell receptor beta chains from one sample, sequenced in a study of vaccination and CD4 T cells after COVID-19. One entry per CDR3 protein results from TCRdb running MiXCR on the PCR reads. The sample consists of 7,000 to 10,000 distinct CDR3 sequences, 60% to 75% of them appearing once. For these TCRs, the target antigens are not known. Sequenced material: CD4+ T cells from blood, cultured in vitro. These receptor sequences come from a human donor who had recovered from COVID-19. Both conserved end residues are part of each CDR3. A D gene is named only where the DNA matches it firmly. Clone size is not always given. Where it is, it says once, few, many or a class for expanded clones.

clone size | J gene | V gene | D gene | CDR3 DNA | CDR3 protein
. | TRBJ2-3 | TRBV5-4 | TRBD1 | TGTGCCAGCACTGATAGACAGGGGATTGAAGATACGCAGTATTTT | CASTDRQGIEDTQYF
. | TRBJ2-5 | TRBV12-3/TRBV12-4 | TRBD1 | TGTGCCAGCAGCCAGGACAGGGGGGAGACCCAGTACTTC | CASSQDRGETQYF
. | TRBJ1-2 | TRBV20-1 | . | TGCAGAGCTAGAGCCGAGGGCCCCTATGGCTACACCTTC | CRARAEGPYGYTF
once | TRBJ2-7 | TRBV10-2 | TRBD2 | TGCGCCAGCAGTGAGGTCGGGGGACTAGCGGGTCACGAGCAGTACTTC | CASSEVGGLAGHEQYF
. | TRBJ1-3 | TRBV20-1 | . | TGCAGTGCTAGGGGGAATTCGGGGGGAGGTGGAAACACCATATATTTT | CSARGNSGGGGNTIYF
. | TRBJ1-2 | TRBV6-1 | . | TGTGCCGCACGGGGAGGGACCTATGGCTACACCTTC | CAARGGTYGYTF
once | TRBJ2-3 | TRBV10-1 | TRBD2 | TGCGCCAGCAGTCGGACTAGCGGTCCCATCACAGATACGCAGTATTTT | CASSRTSGPITDTQYF
. | TRBJ1-2 | TRBV5-5 | TRBD1 | TGTGCCAGCAGCTCGGGCACAGGGGATGGCTACACCTTC | CASSSGTGDGYTF
. | TRBJ1-6 | TRBV30 | . | TGTGCCTGGAGTGTTGGGGGCCCATCAAATTCACCCCTCCACTTT | CAWSVGGPSNSPLHF
. | TRBJ2-3 | TRBV7-9 | . | TGTGCCAGCAGCTCCGGCCCTTACACAGATACGCAGTATTTT | CASSSGPYTDTQYF
. | TRBJ1-1 | TRBV7-9 | . | TGTGCCAGCAGCTTAGAAGGATCGGGCAGTACTGAAGCTTTCTTT | CASSLEGSGSTEAFF